These T cell receptor beta chains were read from a single sample in a study of T cells after posttransplantation cyclophosphamide. Repertoires were generated with immunoSEQ multiplex PCR, while TCRdb's copy carries only in-frame clones and drops some. This sample has tens of thousands of clones, each found more than once. Specimen: PBMCs. Receptor source: a man aged 40-55 years in good health, CMV-negative, and a related stem cell transplant donor. The CDR3 runs from the conserved cysteine through the conserved F or W. A D gene is named only where the DNA matches it firmly. Each size is once, few, many or a size class.

J gene: TRBJ2-7
D gene: -
V gene: TRBV2
clone size: many
CDR3 DNA: TGTGCCAGCAGCAGGGGAAACGAGCAGTACTTC
CDR3 protein: CASSRGNEQYF

J gene: TRBJ1-2
D gene: -
V gene: TRBV5-5
clone size: many
CDR3 DNA: TGTGCCAGCAGCTTCGGGTGGGGGGGCAATGGCTACACCTTC
CDR3 protein: CASSFGWGGNGYTF

J gene: TRBJ2-2
D gene: -
V gene: TRBV5-1
clone size: many
CDR3 DNA: TGCGCCAGCAGCTTCTCCCCCGGTGGGGACACTTTTGCCGGGGAGCTGTTTTTT
CDR3 protein: CASSFSPGGDTFAGELFF

J gene: TRBJ2-7
D gene: TRBD1
V gene: TRBV5-6
clone size: many
CDR3 DNA: TGTGCCAGCAGCTGGGGGCAGGGGGCGAGGGGCGAGCAGTACTTC
CDR3 protein: CASSWGQGARGEQYF

J gene: TRBJ1-1
D gene: -
V gene: TRBV6-5
clone size: many
CDR3 DNA: TGTGCCAGCAGACCTCGACGGGAGAACACTGAAGCTTTCTTT
CDR3 protein: CASRPRRENTEAFF

J gene: TRBJ2-1
D gene: TRBD2
V gene: TRBV7-9
clone size: few
CDR3 DNA: TGTGCCAGCAGCTTCCCCAGCAGCTTAGCGGGCGACAATGAGCAGTTCTTC
CDR3 protein: CASSFPSSLAGDNEQFF

J gene: TRBJ2-1
D gene: TRBD2
V gene: TRBV6-6
clone size: many
CDR3 DNA: TGTGCCAGCAGTCATACTAGCGGGGGGGCCAATGAGCAGTTCTTC
CDR3 protein: CASSHTSGGANEQFF

J gene: TRBJ1-1
D gene: -
V gene: TRBV12-5
clone size: many
CDR3 DNA: TGTGCTAGTGGAGAAACAACGAACACTGAAGCTTTCTTT
CDR3 protein: CASGETTNTEAFF

J gene: TRBJ1-1
D gene: -
V gene: TRBV7-9
clone size: many
CDR3 DNA: TGTGCCAGCAGCTTAGTAGGACAGCTGAACACTGAAGCTTTCTTT
CDR3 protein: CASSLVGQLNTEAFF

J gene: TRBJ2-1
D gene: -
V gene: TRBV4-2
clone size: many
CDR3 DNA: TGTGCCAGCAGCCAAGATCCCCCCCAGGAGCAGTTCTTC
CDR3 protein: CASSQDPPQEQFF

J gene: TRBJ1-2
D gene: TRBD1
V gene: TRBV6-5
clone size: few
CDR3 DNA: TGTGCCAGCAGCCCCCAGGGGGCACTTGATGGCTACACCTTC
CDR3 protein: CASSPQGALDGYTF

J gene: TRBJ1-3
D gene: -
V gene: TRBV19
clone size: many
CDR3 DNA: TGTGCCAGTAGTGTCCTACAGGGAGCTGGAAACACCATATATTTT
CDR3 protein: CASSVLQGAGNTIYF

J gene: TRBJ1-2
D gene: -
V gene: TRBV19
clone size: many
CDR3 DNA: TGTGCCAGTACTAACAATGCCGGGACATCTAACTATGGCTACACCTTC
CDR3 protein: CASTNNAGTSNYGYTF

J gene: TRBJ2-1
D gene: -
V gene: TRBV7-7
clone size: many
CDR3 DNA: TGTGCCAGCAGCGCGGATGCAAGCTCTGGTGAGCAGTTCTTC
CDR3 protein: CASSADASSGEQFF

J gene: TRBJ2-5
D gene: -
V gene: TRBV19
clone size: many
CDR3 DNA: TGTGCCAGTACTCGGACTGGAGCAGAGACCCAGTACTTC
CDR3 protein: CASTRTGAETQYF

J gene: TRBJ2-3
D gene: TRBD2
V gene: TRBV2
clone size: many
CDR3 DNA: TGTGCCAGCAGGTTAGCGGGGGGCACAGATACGCAGTATTTT
CDR3 protein: CASRLAGGTDTQYF

J gene: TRBJ2-2
D gene: -
V gene: TRBV30
clone size: many
CDR3 DNA: TGTGCCTGGAGTGTGTTGTCTTCCACACCCACCGGGGAGCTGTTTTTT
CDR3 protein: CAWSVLSSTPTGELFF

J gene: TRBJ2-5
D gene: -
V gene: TRBV7-6
clone size: few
CDR3 DNA: TGTGCCAGCAGCTTCTACTATGAAGAGACCCAGTACTTC
CDR3 protein: CASSFYYEETQYF

J gene: TRBJ2-3
D gene: TRBD2
V gene: TRBV10-3
clone size: many
CDR3 DNA: TGTGCCATCAGTGAGTCGGCCATCTCTAGCGGGGGTAGTGATACGCAGTATTTT
CDR3 protein: CAISESAISSGGSDTQYF

J gene: TRBJ2-5
D gene: -
V gene: TRBV10-3
clone size: many
CDR3 DNA: TGTGCCATCAGTGACCAGGGAGAGACCCAGTACTTC
CDR3 protein: CAISDQGETQYF